Described below is a single T cell receptor (beta chain) sequence and its context. Seattle cases were enrolled at active infection and followed longitudinally. The sample is drawn from a study of blood T cell repertoires in COVID-19. Overall study context: Some COVID-19 samples were acute and others convalescent; all came from the United States, Italy and Spain. The cDNA or gDNA used as material had been derived from T cells, B-cell-depleted T cells, or PBMCs.

In the original analysis: Reference gene primer amplification gave estimated nucleated cell counts. Repertoires were generated with immunoSEQ multiplex PCR, while TCRdb's copy carries only in-frame clones and drops some. V, J and clone size are those of that table, while D and trimming were read from the DNA. The sample has some 180,000 clones, roughly 79% seen once. This clonotype originated in a woman aged 40 to 55 with COVID-19, enrolled during active disease. The sample taken for sequencing was peripheral blood.

The CDR3 loop is CASSTTSVTGV. DNA of the CDR3: TGTGCCAGCTCAACTACCTCGGTGACAGGAGTC. The gene calls are TRBV18 and TRBJ2-7; a weak D match, TRBD1 (6 bases). This CDR3 comprises 11 residues. Germline lookup yields CDR1 KGHSH and CDR2 LQKENI.